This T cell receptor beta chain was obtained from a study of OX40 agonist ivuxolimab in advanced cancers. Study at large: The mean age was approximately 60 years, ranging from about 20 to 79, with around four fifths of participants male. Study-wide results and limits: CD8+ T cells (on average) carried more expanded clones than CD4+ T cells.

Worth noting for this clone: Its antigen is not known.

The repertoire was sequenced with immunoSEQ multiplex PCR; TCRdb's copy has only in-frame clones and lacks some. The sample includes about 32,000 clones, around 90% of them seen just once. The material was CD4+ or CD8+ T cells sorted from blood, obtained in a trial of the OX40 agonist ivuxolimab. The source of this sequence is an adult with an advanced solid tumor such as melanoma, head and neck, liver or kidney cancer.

The CDR3 bases are TGTGCCAGCACAGACGGGAGCCCAAGCACAGATACGCAGTATTTT. This sequence encodes CASTDGSPSTDTQYF. The gene calls are TRBV28 and TRBJ2-3; tentative D call: TRBD2 (6 bases). CDR1 is MDHEN, CDR2 SYDVKM, per germline. V was trimmed by 7 bases and J by 0 bases, leaving 14 bases between them. The CDR3 runs 15 residues. The variable domain in full, completed from reference TRBV28 and TRBJ2-3, reads DVKVTQSSRYLVKRTGEKVFLECVQDMDHENMFWYRQDPGLGLRLIYFSYDVKMKEKGDIPEGYSVSREKKERFSLILESASTNQTSMYLCASTDGSPSTDTQYFGPGTRLTVL.